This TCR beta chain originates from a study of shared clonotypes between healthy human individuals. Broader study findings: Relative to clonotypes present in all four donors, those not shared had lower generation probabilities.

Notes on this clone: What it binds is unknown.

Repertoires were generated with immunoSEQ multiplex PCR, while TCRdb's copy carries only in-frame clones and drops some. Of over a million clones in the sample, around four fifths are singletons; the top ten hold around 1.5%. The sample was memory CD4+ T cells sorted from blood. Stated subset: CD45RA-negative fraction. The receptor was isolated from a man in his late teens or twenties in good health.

The CDR3: CASSYSRVPGYNEQFF. CDR3 nucleotides: TGTGCCAGCAGTTACTCCAGGGTTCCAGGGTACAATGAGCAGTTCTTC. V is TRBV6-5 and J is TRBJ2-1; possibly TRBD1 for D (5 bases). V was cut by 0 bases and J by 4 bases, with 13 bases left in between. CDR1 MNHEY and CDR2 SVGAGI come from the germline V gene. This CDR3 comprises 16 residues.